The rows below give T cell receptor beta chains drawn from one sample of a study of early stage breast cancer tumors. Here immunoSEQ multiplex PCR was the method, and the copy in TCRdb shows in-frame clones only, minus some. The data show thousands of clones, about 70% seen once. The specimen was normal breast tissue next to the tumor. All receptors derive from a person between 60 and 69 years old with breast cancer. CDR3s leave out the opening cysteine and the closing phenylalanine or tryptophan.

V,J,CDR3
TRBV4-1,TRBJ1-5,ASSQGHSDRGGNQPQH
TRBV27,TRBJ2-2,ASSFGSGELF
TRBV7-2,TRBJ2-5,ASSYGTSGGLQETQY
TRBV30,TRBJ1-4,AWSVDRAREKLF
TRBV28,TRBJ1-1,ASSLPLAEAF
TRBV2,TRBJ1-1,ASLPNDLRGTEAF
TRBV19,TRBJ2-4,ASSARTSGGGKERNIQY
TRBV5-4,TRBJ2-1,ASGQVAGAVENEQF
TRBV2,TRBJ2-7,ASSDVRSPYEQY
TRBV10-2,TRBJ1-2,ATSSGDGYT
TRBV5-1,TRBJ1-4,ASSLGTTTNEKLF
TRBV5-5,TRBJ2-7,ASSLTGGREQY
TRBV7-6,TRBJ2-1,ASSLAQAREQF
TRBV28,TRBJ1-2,ASGIQGNNYGYT
TRBV20-1,TRBJ2-3,SASGTDTQY
TRBV18,TRBJ1-1,ASSPSNQLTNTEAF
TRBV9,TRBJ2-2,ASSAASAGELF
TRBV2,TRBJ2-1,ASSGTHYNEQF
TRBV5-5,TRBJ2-5,ASSLGVEETQY
TRBV27,TRBJ1-2,ASSPHLTGRDYGYT
TRBV28,TRBJ2-1,ASKTEVYNEQF
TRBV27,TRBJ1-5,ASSFRLTGERKQPQH
TRBV27,TRBJ2-1,ASSLDRVNEQF
TRBV30,TRBJ2-6,ALDRGGGGANVLT
TRBV11-2,TRBJ2-2,ASSLDRNTGELF
TRBV5-4,TRBJ2-5,ALGGGGETQY
TRBV19,TRBJ2-1,ASSISGARGGPNEQF
TRBV5-1,TRBJ2-7,ASSFSSGPYEQY
TRBV11-2,TRBJ2-1,ASGQRLAGEHNEQF
TRBV6-6,TRBJ1-4,ASRDSVEKLF
TRBV28,TRBJ1-6,ASSPGQFNSPLH
TRBV7-7,TRBJ2-2,ASSPFERNTGELF
TRBV10-3,TRBJ2-7,AISQGDYEQY
TRBV5-6,TRBJ2-7,ASSLYGFSSEQY
TRBV2,TRBJ2-3,ASSGLAAVDTQY
TRBV30,TRBJ2-1,ARSLGGSSYNEQF
TRBV4-2,TRBJ2-5,ASSPSSGTGETQY
TRBV30,TRBJ2-7,AWSEGGFHEQY
TRBV6-5,TRBJ2-2,ASSVLTGELF
TRBV4-1,TRBJ2-6,ASSQSRTGRSGANVLT
TRBV30,TRBJ1-2,AWSDGREKGGYT
TRBV9,TRBJ1-3,ASSGTYSGNTIY
TRBV27,TRBJ2-7,ASSLRASSEQY